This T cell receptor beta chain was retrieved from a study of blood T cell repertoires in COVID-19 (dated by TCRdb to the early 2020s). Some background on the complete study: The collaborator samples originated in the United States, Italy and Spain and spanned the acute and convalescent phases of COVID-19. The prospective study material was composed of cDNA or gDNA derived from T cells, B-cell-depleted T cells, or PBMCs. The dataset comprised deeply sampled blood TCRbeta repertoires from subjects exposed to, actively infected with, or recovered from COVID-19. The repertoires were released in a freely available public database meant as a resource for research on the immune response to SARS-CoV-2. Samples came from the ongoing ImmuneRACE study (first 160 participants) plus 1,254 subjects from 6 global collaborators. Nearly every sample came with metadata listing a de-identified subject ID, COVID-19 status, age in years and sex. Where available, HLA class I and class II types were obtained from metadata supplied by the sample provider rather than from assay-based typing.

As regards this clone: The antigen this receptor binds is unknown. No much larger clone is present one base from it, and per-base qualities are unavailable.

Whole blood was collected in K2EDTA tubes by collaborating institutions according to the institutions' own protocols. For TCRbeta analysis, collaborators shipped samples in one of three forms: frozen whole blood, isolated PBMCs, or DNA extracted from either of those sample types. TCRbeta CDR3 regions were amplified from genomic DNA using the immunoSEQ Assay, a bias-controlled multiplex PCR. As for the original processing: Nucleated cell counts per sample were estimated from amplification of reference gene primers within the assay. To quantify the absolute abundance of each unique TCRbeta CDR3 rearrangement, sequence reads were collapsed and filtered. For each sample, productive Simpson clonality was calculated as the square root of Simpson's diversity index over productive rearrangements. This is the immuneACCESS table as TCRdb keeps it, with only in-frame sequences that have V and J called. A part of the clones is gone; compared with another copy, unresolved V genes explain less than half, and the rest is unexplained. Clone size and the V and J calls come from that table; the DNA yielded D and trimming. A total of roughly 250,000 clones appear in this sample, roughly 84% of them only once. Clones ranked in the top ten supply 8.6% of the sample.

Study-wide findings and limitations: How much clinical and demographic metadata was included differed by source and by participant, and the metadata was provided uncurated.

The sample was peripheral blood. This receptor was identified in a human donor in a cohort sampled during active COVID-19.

The CDR3: CASRPDRGFEAFF. The bases are TGCGCCAGCAGACCCGACAGGGGCTTTGAAGCTTTCTTT. Here the chain combines TRBV5-1 and TRBJ1-1, with TRBD1 matching 8 junction bases. V trim: 5 bases; J trim: 7 bases; unmatched bases: 7. The germline V gene encodes CDR1 SGHRS and CDR2 YFSETQ. From its cysteine to its phenylalanine, the CDR3 spans 13 amino acids. Solely the CDR3 DNA is kept, with 39 bases framed from the first base.